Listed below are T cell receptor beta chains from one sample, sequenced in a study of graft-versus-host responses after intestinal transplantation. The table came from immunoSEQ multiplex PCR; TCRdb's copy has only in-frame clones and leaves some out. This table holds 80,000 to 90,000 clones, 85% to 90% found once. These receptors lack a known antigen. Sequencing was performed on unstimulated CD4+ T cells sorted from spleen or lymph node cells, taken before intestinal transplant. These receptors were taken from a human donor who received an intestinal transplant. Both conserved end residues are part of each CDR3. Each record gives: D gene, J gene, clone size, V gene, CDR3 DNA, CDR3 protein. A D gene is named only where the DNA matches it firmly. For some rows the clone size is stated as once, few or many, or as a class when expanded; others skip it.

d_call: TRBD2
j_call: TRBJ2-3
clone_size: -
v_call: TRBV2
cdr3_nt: TGTGCCAGCAGGTCCTTAGCGGGACCTAGCACAGATACGCAGTATTTT
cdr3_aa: CASRSLAGPSTDTQYF

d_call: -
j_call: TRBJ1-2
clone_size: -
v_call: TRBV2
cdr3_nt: TGTGCCAGCCGCCGGGGTTATGGCTACACCTTC
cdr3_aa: CASRRGYGYTF

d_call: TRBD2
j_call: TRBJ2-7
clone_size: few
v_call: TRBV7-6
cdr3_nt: TGTGCCAGCAGCTTAGGGACTAGCGGGGGGTACGAGCAGTACTTC
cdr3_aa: CASSLGTSGGYEQYF

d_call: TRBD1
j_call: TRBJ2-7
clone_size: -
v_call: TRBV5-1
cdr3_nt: TGCGCCAGCAGCCCTACAGGGGACTCCTACGAGCAGTACTTC
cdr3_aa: CASSPTGDSYEQYF

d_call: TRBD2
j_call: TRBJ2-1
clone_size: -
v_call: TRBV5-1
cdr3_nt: TGCGCCAGCAGGGAGGGGCGACTAGCGGGGGGCCCTAACCCTTACTACAATGAGCAGTTCTTC
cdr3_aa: CASREGRLAGGPNPYYNEQFF

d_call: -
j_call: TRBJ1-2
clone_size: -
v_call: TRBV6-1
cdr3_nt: TGTGCCAGCAGTCTCGGGGGGCCTGGCTATGGCTACACCTTC
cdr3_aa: CASSLGGPGYGYTF

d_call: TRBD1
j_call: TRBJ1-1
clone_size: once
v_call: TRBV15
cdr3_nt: TGTGCCACCAGCAGAGGTGGACAGGGGAACACTGAAGCTTTCTTT
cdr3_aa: CATSRGGQGNTEAFF

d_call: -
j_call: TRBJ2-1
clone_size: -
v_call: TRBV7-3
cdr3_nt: TGTGCCAGCAGCCTGGGGGGGCTATCCTACAATGAGCAGTTCTTC
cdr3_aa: CASSLGGLSYNEQFF

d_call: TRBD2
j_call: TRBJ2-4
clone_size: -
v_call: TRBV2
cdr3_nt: TGTGCCAGCAAGGCTAGCGGGTCGGACATTCAGTACTTC
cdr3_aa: CASKASGSDIQYF

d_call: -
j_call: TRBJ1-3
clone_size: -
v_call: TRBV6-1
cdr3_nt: TGTGCCAGCAGTCCGGGGTTATCTGGAAACACCATATATTTT
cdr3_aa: CASSPGLSGNTIYF

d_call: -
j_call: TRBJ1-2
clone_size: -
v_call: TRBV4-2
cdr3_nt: TGTGCCAGCAGCCAGGGGGCAGTGGGCTATACCTTC
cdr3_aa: CASSQGAVGYTF

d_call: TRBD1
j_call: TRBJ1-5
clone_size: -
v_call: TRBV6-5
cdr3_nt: TGTGCCAGCAGTTACTCGGACAGGGCGGGGCAGCCCCAGCATTTT
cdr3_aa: CASSYSDRAGQPQHF

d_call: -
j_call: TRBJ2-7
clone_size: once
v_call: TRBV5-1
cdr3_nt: TGCGCCAGCAGCTTCGGTCTAGAGGCGGGCGAGCAGTACTTC
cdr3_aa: CASSFGLEAGEQYF

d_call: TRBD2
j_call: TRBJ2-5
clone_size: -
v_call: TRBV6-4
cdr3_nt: TGTGCCAGCAGCCTCTTCTCCGGGACTAGCGGGGGGGCCGGGGAGACCCAGTACTTC
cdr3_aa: CASSLFSGTSGGAGETQYF

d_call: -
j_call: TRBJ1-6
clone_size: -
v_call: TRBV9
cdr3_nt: TGTGCCAGCAGCGTAGGGGAAGGGGCCGATTCACCCCTCCACTTT
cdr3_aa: CASSVGEGADSPLHF

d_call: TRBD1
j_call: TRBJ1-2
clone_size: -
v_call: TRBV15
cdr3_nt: TGTGCCACCGAGTCTGGCAGGGGGCTAAACTATGGCTACACCTTC
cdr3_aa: CATESGRGLNYGYTF

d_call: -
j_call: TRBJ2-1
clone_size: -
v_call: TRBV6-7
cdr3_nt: TGTGCCAGCAGTTACGGAGGGGGGGCACCGCGGAATGAGCAGTTCTTC
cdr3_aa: CASSYGGGAPRNEQFF

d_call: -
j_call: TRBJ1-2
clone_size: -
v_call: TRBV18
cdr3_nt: TGTGCCAGCTCATCCCGGCTGGAGACAGCCGCCTATGGCTACACCTTC
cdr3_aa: CASSSRLETAAYGYTF

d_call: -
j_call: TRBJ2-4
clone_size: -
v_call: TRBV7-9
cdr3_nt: TGTGCCAGCAGCCCATGGGCAGGGGCGGAAAACATTCAGTACTTC
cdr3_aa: CASSPWAGAENIQYF

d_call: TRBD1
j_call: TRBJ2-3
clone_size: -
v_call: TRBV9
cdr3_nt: TGTGCCAGCAGCCCGGGACAGATAACAGATACGCAGTATTTT
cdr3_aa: CASSPGQITDTQYF

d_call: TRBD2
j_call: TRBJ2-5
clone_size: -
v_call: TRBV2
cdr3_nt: TGTGCCAGCAGCCGCGGACTAGCGGGGGGGCGGGAGACCCAGTACTTC
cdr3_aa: CASSRGLAGGRETQYF

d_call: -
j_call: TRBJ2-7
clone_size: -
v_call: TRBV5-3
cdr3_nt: TGTGCCAGAAGTCCGGGGTTGGACTACGAGCAGTACTTC
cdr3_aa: CARSPGLDYEQYF

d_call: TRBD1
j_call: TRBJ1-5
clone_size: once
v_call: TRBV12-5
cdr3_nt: TGTGCTAGTGCTGACCGAGACAGGGCGGGGCAGCCCCAGCATTTT
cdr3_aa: CASADRDRAGQPQHF

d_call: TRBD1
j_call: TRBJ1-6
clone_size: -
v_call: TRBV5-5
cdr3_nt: TGTGCCAGCAGCTTGGTAGGGGGCGCTGATTCACCCCTCCACTTT
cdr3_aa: CASSLVGGADSPLHF

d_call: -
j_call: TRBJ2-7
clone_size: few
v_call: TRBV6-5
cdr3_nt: TGTGCCAGCAGGTCGACGGGGTTCGACGAGCAGTACTTC
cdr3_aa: CASRSTGFDEQYF